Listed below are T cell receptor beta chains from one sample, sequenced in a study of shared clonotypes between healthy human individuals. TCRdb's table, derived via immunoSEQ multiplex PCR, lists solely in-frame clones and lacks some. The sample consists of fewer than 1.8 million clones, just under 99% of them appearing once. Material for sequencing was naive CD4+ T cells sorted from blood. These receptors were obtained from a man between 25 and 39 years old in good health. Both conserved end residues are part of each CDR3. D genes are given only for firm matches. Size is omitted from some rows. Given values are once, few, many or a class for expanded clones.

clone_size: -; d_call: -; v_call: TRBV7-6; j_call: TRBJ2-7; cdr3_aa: CASSLSASYEQYF; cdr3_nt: TGTGCCAGCAGCTTATCAGCGTCCTACGAGCAGTACTTC
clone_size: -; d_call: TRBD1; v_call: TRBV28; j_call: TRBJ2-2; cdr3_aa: CASSLGTANTGELFF; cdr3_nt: TGTGCCAGCAGTTTAGGGACAGCTAACACCGGGGAGCTGTTTTTT
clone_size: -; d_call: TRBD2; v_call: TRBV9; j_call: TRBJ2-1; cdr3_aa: CASSVVSSGNHNEQFF; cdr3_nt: TGTGCCAGCAGCGTAGTATCTAGCGGGAACCACAATGAGCAGTTCTTC
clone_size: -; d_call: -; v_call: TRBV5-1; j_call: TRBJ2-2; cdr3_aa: CASSSGQTGELFF; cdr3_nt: TGCGCCAGCAGCAGTGGTCAGACCGGGGAGCTGTTTTTT
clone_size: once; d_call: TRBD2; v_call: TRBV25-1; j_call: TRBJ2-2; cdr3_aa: CATSTSGNTGELFF; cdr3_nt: TGTGCCACTTCGACTAGCGGCAACACCGGGGAGCTGTTTTTT
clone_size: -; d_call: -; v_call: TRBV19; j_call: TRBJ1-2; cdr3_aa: CASSGGRGYTF; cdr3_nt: TGTGCCAGTTCGGGGGGACGTGGCTACACCTTC
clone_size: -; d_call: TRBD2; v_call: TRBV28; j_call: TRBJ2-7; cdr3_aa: CASRPNVLAGAEQYF; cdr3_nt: TGTGCCAGCAGACCCAATGTCCTAGCGGGAGCCGAGCAGTACTTC
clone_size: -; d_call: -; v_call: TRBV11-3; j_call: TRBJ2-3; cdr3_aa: CASRSKRDATSTDTQYF; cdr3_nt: TGTGCCAGCAGGTCCAAACGGGACGCAACAAGCACAGATACGCAGTATTTT
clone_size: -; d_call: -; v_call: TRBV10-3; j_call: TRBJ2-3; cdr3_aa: CAIRASTDTQYF; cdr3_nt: TGTGCCATCCGGGCGAGCACAGATACGCAGTATTTT
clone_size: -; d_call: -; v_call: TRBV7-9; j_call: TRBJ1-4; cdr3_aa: CASKPDFNEKLFF; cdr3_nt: TGTGCCAGCAAGCCAGACTTTAATGAAAAACTGTTTTTT
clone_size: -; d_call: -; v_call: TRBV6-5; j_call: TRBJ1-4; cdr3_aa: CASSPRRINEKLFF; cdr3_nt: TGTGCCAGCAGTCCCCGACGGATTAATGAAAAACTGTTTTTT
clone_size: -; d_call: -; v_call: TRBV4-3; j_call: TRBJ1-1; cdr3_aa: CASSPGGSNTEAFF; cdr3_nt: TGCGCCAGCAGCCCAGGAGGATCGAACACTGAAGCTTTCTTT
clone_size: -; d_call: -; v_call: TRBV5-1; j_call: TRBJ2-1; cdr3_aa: CASSSDYNEQFF; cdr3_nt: TGCGCCAGCAGCTCTGATTACAATGAGCAGTTCTTC
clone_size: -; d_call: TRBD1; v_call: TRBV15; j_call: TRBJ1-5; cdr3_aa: CATSREDREGLPQHF; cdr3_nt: TGTGCCACCAGCAGAGAAGACAGGGAAGGATTGCCCCAGCATTTT
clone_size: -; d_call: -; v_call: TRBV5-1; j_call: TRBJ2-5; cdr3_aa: CASNMGLGKETQYF; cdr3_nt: TGCGCCAGCAACATGGGACTGGGGAAAGAGACCCAGTACTTC
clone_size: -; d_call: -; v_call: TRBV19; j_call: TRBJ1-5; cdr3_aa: CASNGQINQPQHF; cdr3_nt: TGTGCCAGTAACGGACAGATAAATCAGCCCCAGCATTTT
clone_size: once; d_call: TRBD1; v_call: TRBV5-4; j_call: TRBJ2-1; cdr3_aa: CASSLGRTGNHNEQFF; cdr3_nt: TGTGCCAGCAGCTTGGGTAGGACAGGGAACCACAATGAGCAGTTCTTC
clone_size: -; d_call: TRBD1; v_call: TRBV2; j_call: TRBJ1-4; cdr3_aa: CASSEHPGTDNEKLFF; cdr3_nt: TGTGCCAGCAGTGAACACCCCGGGACAGATAATGAAAAACTGTTTTTT
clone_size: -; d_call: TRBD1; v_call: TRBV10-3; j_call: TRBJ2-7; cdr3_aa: CAISEPRDRSSEQYF; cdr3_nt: TGTGCCATCAGTGAGCCCCGGGACAGGTCCTCCGAGCAGTACTTC
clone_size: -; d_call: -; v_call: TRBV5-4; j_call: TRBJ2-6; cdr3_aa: CASSFPSGANVLTF; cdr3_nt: TGTGCCAGCAGCTTCCCGTCTGGGGCCAACGTCCTGACTTTC
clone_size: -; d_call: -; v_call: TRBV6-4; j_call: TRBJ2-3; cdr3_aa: CASSDSKIQKGKHPRTDTQYF; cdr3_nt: TGTGCCAGCAGTGACTCGAAGATCCAGAAGGGGAAACACCCCCGCACAGATACGCAGTATTTT
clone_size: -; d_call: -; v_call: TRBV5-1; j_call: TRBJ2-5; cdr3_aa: CASSFGLAGEGAQYF; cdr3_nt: TGCGCCAGCAGCTTTGGATTGGCGGGAGAGGGGGCCCAGTACTTC
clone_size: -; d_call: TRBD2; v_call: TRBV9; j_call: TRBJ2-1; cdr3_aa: CASSPGAGGPSNEQFF; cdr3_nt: TGTGCCAGCAGCCCGGGAGCGGGAGGGCCATCCAATGAGCAGTTCTTC
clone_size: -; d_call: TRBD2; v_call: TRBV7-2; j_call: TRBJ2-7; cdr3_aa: CASSSSGSSYEQYF; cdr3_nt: TGTGCCAGCAGCTCTAGCGGGAGTTCCTACGAGCAGTACTTC
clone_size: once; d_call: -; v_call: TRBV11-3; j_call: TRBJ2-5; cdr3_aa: CASSLVRWARLGETQYF; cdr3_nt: TGTGCCAGCAGCTTAGTGAGGTGGGCGAGACTGGGGGAGACCCAGTACTTC
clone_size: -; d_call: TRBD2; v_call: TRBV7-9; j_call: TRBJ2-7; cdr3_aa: CASSQGLVYEQYF; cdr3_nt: TGTGCCAGCAGCCAGGGACTAGTCTACGAGCAGTACTTC
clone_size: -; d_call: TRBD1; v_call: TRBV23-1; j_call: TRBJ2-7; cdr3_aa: CASRGTDRDLYEQYF; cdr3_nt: TGCGCCAGCAGGGGGACGGACAGGGATCTGTACGAGCAGTACTTC
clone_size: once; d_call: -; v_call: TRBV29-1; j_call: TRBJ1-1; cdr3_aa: CSVERTLNTEAFF; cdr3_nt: TGCAGCGTTGAGAGGACCCTCAACACTGAAGCTTTCTTT
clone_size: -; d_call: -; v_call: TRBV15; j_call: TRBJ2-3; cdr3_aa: CATSSHPRNTQYF; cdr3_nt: TGTGCCACCAGCAGCCACCCCCGGAATACGCAGTATTTT
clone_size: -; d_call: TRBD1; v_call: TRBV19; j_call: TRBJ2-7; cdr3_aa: CASSGTATSYEQYF; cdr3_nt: TGTGCCAGTAGCGGGACAGCAACCTCCTACGAGCAGTACTTC
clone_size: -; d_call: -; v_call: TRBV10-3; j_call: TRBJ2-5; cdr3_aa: CAISDRGGWETQYF; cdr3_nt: TGTGCCATCAGTGACCGCGGTGGGTGGGAGACCCAGTACTTC
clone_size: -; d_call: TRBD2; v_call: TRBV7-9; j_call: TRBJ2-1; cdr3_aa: CASSLVGTSGRATYNEQFF; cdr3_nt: TGTGCCAGCAGCTTAGTTGGGACTAGCGGGAGGGCCACCTACAATGAGCAGTTCTTC
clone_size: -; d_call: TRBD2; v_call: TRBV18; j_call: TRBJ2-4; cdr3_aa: CASSPRLLAGQNIEYF; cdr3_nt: TGTGCCAGCTCACCACGTTTACTAGCGGGCCAAAATATCGAGTACTTC
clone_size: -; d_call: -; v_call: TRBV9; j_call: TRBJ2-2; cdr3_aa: CASSGANTGELFF; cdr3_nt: TGTGCCAGCAGCGGCGCGAACACCGGGGAGCTGTTTTTT
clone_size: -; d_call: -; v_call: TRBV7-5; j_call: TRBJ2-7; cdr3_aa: CVRSLPYRAFSYEQYF; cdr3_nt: TGTGTCAGAAGCTTACCGTACAGGGCGTTTTCCTACGAGCAGTACTTC
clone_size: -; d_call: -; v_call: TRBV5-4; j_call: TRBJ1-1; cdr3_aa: CASSLVGLNTEAFF; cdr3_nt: TGTGCCAGCAGCTTGGTAGGGTTGAACACTGAAGCTTTCTTT
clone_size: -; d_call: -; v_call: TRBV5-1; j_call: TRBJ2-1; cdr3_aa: CASSLAIRGSSYNEQFF; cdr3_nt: TGCGCCAGCAGCTTGGCCATCAGAGGGAGCTCCTACAATGAGCAGTTCTTC
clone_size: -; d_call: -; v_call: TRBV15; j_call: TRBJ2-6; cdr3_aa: CATSREGSGANVLTF; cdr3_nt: TGTGCCACCAGCAGAGAAGGATCTGGGGCCAACGTCCTGACTTTC
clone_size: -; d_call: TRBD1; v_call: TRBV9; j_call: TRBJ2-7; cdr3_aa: CASSLKTGLFNEQYF; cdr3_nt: TGTGCCAGCAGCTTGAAGACAGGGCTTTTCAACGAGCAGTACTTC
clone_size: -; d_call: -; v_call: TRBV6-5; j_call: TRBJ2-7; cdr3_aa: CATRSNGGRNEQYF; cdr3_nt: TGTGCCACTCGCTCTAACGGGGGCAGGAACGAGCAGTACTTC
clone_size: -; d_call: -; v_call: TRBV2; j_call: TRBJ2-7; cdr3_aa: CASSKQGIDEQYF; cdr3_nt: TGTGCCAGCAGTAAGCAGGGGATCGACGAGCAGTACTTC
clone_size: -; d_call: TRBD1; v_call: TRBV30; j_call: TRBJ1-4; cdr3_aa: CAWSRDRGREKLFF; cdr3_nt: TGTGCCTGGAGCAGGGACAGGGGGCGAGAAAAACTGTTTTTT
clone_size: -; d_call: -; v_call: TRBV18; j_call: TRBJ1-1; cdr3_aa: CASSQTMTESEAFF; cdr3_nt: TGTGCCAGCTCACAAACCATGACAGAAAGTGAAGCTTTCTTT
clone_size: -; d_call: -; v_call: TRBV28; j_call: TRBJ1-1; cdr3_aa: CASRKSIRRERGEAFF; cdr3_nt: TGTGCCAGCAGAAAATCCATCCGCAGGGAAAGGGGTGAAGCTTTCTTT
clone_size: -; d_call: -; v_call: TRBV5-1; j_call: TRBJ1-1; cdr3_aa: CASSLVGGGNTEAFF; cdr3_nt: TGCGCCAGCAGCTTGGTCGGGGGTGGGAACACTGAAGCTTTCTTT
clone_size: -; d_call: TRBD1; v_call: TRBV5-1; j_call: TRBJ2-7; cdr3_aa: CASSLAPGQGAGEQYF; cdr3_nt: TGCGCCAGCAGCTTGGCTCCGGGGCAGGGGGCGGGCGAGCAGTACTTC
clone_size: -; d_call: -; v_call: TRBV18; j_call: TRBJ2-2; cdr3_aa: CASSPRRGPNTGELFF; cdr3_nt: TGTGCCAGCTCACCTCGGAGGGGTCCCAACACCGGGGAGCTGTTTTTT
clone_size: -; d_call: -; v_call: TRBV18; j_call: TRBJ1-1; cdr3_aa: CASSPLPNGKNTEAFF; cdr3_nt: TGTGCCAGCTCACCCCTCCCAAACGGAAAGAACACTGAAGCTTTCTTT
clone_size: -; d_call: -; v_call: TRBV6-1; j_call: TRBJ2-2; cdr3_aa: CASRKPQPQVGELFF; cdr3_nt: TGTGCCAGCCGCAAGCCCCAACCACAAGTCGGGGAGCTGTTTTTT
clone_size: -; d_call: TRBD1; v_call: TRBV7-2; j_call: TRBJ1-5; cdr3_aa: CASSLTGVNNQPQHF; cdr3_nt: TGTGCCAGCAGCCTAACAGGGGTCAACAATCAGCCCCAGCATTTT
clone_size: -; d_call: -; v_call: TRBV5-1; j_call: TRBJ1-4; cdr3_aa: CASSLARVDEKLFF; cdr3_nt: TGCGCCAGCAGCTTGGCCCGGGTTGATGAAAAACTGTTTTTT
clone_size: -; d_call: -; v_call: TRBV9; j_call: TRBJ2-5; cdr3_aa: CASSVAAGRGETQYF; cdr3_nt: TGTGCCAGCAGCGTAGCTGCGGGCAGGGGAGAGACCCAGTACTTC
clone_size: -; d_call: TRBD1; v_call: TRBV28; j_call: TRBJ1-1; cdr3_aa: CASSGQGETEAFF; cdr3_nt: TGTGCCAGCAGTGGACAGGGCGAAACTGAAGCTTTCTTT
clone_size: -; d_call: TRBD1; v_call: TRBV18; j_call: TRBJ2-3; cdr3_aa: CASSRQGADTQYF; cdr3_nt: TGTGCCAGCTCACGACAGGGTGCCGATACGCAGTATTTT
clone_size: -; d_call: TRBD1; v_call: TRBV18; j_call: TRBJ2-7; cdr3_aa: CASSGGTGKTYEQYF; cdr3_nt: TGTGCCAGCTCAGGCGGGACAGGGAAGACCTACGAGCAGTACTTC
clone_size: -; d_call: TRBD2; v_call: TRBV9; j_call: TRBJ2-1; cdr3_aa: CASSAKGGLAVPNEQFF; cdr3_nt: TGTGCCAGCAGCGCGAAGGGGGGACTAGCGGTGCCCAATGAGCAGTTCTTC
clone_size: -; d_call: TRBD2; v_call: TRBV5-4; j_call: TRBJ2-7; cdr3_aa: CASSGGLAGSYEQYF; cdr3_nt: TGTGCCAGCAGCGGGGGACTAGCGGGCTCCTACGAGCAGTACTTC